The clone carrying this TCR beta chain has ten or more counts. Its specificity is unknown. TCRdb used MiXCR to reprocess the RT-PCR reads, holding one entry per CDR3 protein. The table shows approximately 480,000 distinct CDR3 sequences, with about a tenth occurring only once. The data derive from a study of response to subunit inactivated influenza vaccine. The germline gives CDR1 SGHRS, CDR2 YFSETQ. V dropped 1 base and J dropped 2; count of bases not matched to a gene: 9. The CDR3 spans 16 residues. Study conclusions and caveats: Each seasonal flu vaccination may recruit only limited new T cells, authors suggested.

This chain uses TRBV5-1 with TRBJ2-7, with 7 bases aligning to TRBD1. Sequenced here: PBMCs from blood, sampled about 6 weeks after vaccination. The origin of this receptor is a middle-aged man who received an inactivated influenza vaccine. Here the CDR3 reads CASSLFRTGQTYEQYF. The DNA for the CDR3 is TGCGCCAGCAGCTTGTTCAGGACAGGCCAAACCTACGAGCAGTACTTC.